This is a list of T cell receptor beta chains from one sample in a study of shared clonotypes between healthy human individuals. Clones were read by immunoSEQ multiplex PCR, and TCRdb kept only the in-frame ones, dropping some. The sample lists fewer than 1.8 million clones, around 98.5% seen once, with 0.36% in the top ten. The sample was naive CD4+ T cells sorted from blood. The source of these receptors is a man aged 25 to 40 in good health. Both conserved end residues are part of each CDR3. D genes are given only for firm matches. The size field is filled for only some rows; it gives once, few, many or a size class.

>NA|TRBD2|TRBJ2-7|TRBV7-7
CASSLGLANEQYF
TGTGCCAGCAGCTTAGGACTAGCAAACGAGCAGTACTTC
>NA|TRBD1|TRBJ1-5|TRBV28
CASSKQGVFYQPQHF
TGTGCCAGCAGTAAACAGGGGGTGTTCTATCAGCCCCAGCATTTT
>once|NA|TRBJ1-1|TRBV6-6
CASSKGSNEAFF
TGTGCCAGCAGTAAGGGGTCAAATGAAGCTTTCTTT
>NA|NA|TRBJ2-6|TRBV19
CASGRANVLTF
TGTGCCAGTGGGAGGGCCAACGTCCTGACTTTC
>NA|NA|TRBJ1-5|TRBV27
CASRQGVYLPQHF
TGTGCCAGCAGGCAGGGTGTTTATCTGCCCCAGCATTTT
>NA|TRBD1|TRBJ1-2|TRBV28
CASVRDSFNYGYTF
TGTGCCAGTGTAAGGGACAGCTTTAACTATGGCTACACCTTC
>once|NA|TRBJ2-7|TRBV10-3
CAIKGGYEQYF
TGTGCCATCAAAGGAGGGTACGAGCAGTACTTC
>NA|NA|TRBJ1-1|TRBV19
CASSIGHSGNTEAFF
TGTGCCAGTAGTATTGGACATTCTGGGAACACTGAAGCTTTCTTT
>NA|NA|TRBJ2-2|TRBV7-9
CASSLLTGRGRSTGELFF
TGTGCCAGCAGCTTACTGACGGGGCGGGGAAGGAGTACCGGGGAGCTGTTTTTT
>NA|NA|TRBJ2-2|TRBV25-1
CASSDPRTVTGELFF
TGTGCCAGCAGTGACCCCCGGACAGTTACCGGGGAGCTGTTTTTT
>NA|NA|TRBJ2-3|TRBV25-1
CASSQTGTDTQYF
TGTGCCAGCAGCCAGACAGGTACAGATACGCAGTATTTT
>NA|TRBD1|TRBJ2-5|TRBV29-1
CSARDRGRETQYF
TGCAGCGCTAGGGACAGGGGGCGTGAGACCCAGTACTTC
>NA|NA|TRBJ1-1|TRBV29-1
CSARGSEAFF
TGCAGCGCCCGGGGCTCTGAAGCTTTCTTT
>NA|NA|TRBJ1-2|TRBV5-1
CASSFGEGYTF
TGCGCCAGCAGCTTCGGAGAAGGCTACACCTTC
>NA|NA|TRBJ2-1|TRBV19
CASSTERNEQFF
TGTGCCAGTAGTACCGAGCGCAATGAGCAGTTCTTC
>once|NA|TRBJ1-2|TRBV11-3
CAILPWAEGYTF
TGTGCCATCCTACCCTGGGCGGAAGGCTACACCTTC
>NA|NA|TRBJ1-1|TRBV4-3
CASSQDRQNDEAFF
TGCGCCAGCAGCCAAGATCGACAGAATGATGAAGCTTTCTTT
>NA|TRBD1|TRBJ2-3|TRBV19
CASSSYDRGLTDTQYF
TGTGCCAGTAGTAGTTATGACAGGGGGCTGACTGATACGCAGTATTTT
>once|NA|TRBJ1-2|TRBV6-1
CASSTGRYGYTF
TGTGCCAGCAGTACAGGGAGGTATGGCTACACCTTC
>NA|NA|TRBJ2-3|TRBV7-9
CASSLGPLGTDTQYF
TGTGCCAGCAGCTTGGGACCGTTAGGCACAGATACGCAGTATTTT
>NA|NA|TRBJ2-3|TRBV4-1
CASSQDAAGGTDTQYF
TGCGCCAGCAGCCAAGATGCGGCAGGGGGCACAGATACGCAGTATTTT
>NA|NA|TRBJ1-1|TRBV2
CASSEWGLTEAFF
TGTGCCAGCAGTGAATGGGGTCTCACTGAAGCTTTCTTT
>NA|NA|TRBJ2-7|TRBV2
CASSDQGPSYEQYF
TGTGCCAGCAGTGACCAGGGGCCATCCTACGAGCAGTACTTC
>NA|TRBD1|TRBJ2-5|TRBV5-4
CASSTGQQETQYF
TGTGCCAGCAGCACGGGACAGCAAGAGACCCAGTACTTC
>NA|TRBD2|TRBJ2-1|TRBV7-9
CASSLGGLAGLYNEQFF
TGTGCCAGCAGCTTAGGGGGACTAGCGGGTCTCTACAATGAGCAGTTCTTC
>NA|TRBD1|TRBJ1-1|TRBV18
CASSQISDRAEAFF
TGTGCCAGCTCACAAATCTCCGACAGGGCTGAAGCTTTCTTT
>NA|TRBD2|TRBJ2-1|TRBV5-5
CASSLGPSGRGNEQFF
TGTGCCAGCAGCTTGGGTCCTAGCGGGAGAGGTAATGAGCAGTTCTTC
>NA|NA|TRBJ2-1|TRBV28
CASSPLFGGDSNEQFF
TGTGCCAGCAGTCCCCTCTTCGGGGGAGACTCGAATGAGCAGTTCTTC
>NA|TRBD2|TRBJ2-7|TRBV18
CASSQTSGRTYEQYF
TGTGCCAGCTCACAGACTAGCGGGCGAACCTACGAGCAGTACTTC
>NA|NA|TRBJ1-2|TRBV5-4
CASSWDGRSNYGYTF
TGTGCCAGCAGCTGGGACGGGAGATCCAACTATGGCTACACCTTC
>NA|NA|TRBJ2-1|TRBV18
CASSPRTEYNEQFF
TGTGCCAGCTCACCAAGAACGGAGTACAATGAGCAGTTCTTC
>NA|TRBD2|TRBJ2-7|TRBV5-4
CASSQTSGSSYEQYF
TGTGCCAGCAGCCAGACTAGCGGGAGCTCCTACGAGCAGTACTTC
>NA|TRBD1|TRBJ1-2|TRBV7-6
CASSLRAGQLNYGYTF
TGTGCCAGCAGCTTGAGGGCGGGACAGCTTAACTATGGCTACACCTTC
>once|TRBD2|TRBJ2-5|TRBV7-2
CASSRRRWMAGDQETQYF
TGTGCCAGCAGCCGGAGGAGGTGGATGGCGGGAGATCAAGAGACCCAGTACTTC
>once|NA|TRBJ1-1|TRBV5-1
CASSPYSKTEAFF
TGCGCCAGCAGCCCGTATAGTAAGACTGAAGCTTTCTTT
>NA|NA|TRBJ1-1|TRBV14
CASSSHLNTEAFF
TGTGCCAGCAGCTCTCACCTGAACACTGAAGCTTTCTTT
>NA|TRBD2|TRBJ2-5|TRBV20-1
CSAVTSGRQYF
TGCAGTGCTGTGACTAGCGGGAGACAGTACTTC
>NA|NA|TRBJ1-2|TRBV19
CASSSKSGYGYTF
TGTGCCAGTAGCTCAAAGTCGGGGTATGGCTACACCTTC
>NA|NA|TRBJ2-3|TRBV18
CASSPQVDGTDTQYF
TGTGCCAGCTCACCTCAGGTCGATGGCACAGATACGCAGTATTTT
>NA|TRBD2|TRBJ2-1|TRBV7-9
CASSHPGQGEGRYNEQFF
TGTGCCAGCAGCCACCCCGGCCAAGGGGAGGGTAGGTACAATGAGCAGTTCTTC
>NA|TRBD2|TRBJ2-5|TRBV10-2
CASSEQGLAGGPVNQETQYF
TGCGCCAGCAGTGAGCAGGGACTAGCGGGAGGGCCCGTTAACCAAGAGACCCAGTACTTC
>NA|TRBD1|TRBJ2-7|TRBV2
CASSGDRNREQYF
TGTGCCAGCAGCGGGGACAGGAATCGGGAGCAGTACTTC
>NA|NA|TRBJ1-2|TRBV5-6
CASSPLMRGDYGYTF
TGTGCCAGCAGCCCACTTATGCGGGGAGACTATGGCTACACCTTC
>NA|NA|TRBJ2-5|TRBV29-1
CSVEVRALETQYF
TGCAGCGTTGAAGTCCGCGCGTTAGAGACCCAGTACTTC
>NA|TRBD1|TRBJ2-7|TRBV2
CASPDDRGLSYEQYF
TGTGCCAGCCCCGACGACAGGGGGCTCTCCTACGAGCAGTACTTC
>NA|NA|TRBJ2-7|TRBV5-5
CASSFPDSRYEQYF
TGTGCCAGCAGCTTTCCCGACAGCCGCTACGAGCAGTACTTC